A selection of T cell receptor beta chains follows, all from one sample in a study of regulatory T cells in long-lasting Graves disease. TCRdb reprocessed the multiplex PCR reads with MiXCR, giving one entry per CDR3 protein. The table has 650,000 to 700,000 distinct CDR3 sequences, approximately 31% seen once; the top ten hold around 42%. The sequenced sample was peripheral blood mononuclear cells (PBMCs), obtained when the disease was refractory, from a patient treated with antithyroid drugs. The receptors derive from a female donor with Graves disease. Both conserved end residues are part of each CDR3. Fields, in order: V gene, clone size, J gene, D gene, CDR3 protein, CDR3 DNA. The D gene is left open where the match is weak. Clone size is given for some rows only: seen once, a few or many times, or a class if the clone is expanded.

TRBV13	few	TRBJ2-5	TRBD2	CASSIRPRLAGGGETQYF	TGTGCCAGCAGCATCCGGCCGCGACTAGCGGGAGGCGGCGAGACCCAGTACTTC
TRBV6-1	many	TRBJ2-5	.	CASSEAKQRARETQYF	TGTGCCAGCAGTGAAGCGAAGCAGAGGGCCAGGGAGACCCAGTACTTC
TRBV7-9	.	TRBJ2-5	.	CASSSSKGEETQYF	TGTGCCAGCAGCTCCTCTAAGGGGGAAGAGACCCAGTACTTC
TRBV20-1	.	TRBJ1-5	TRBD1	CSARRGTGGLSNQPQHF	TGCAGTGCGCGAAGGGGGACAGGGGGCCTGAGCAATCAGCCCCAGCATTTT
TRBV5-1	.	TRBJ1-1	.	CASSATGRSAEAFF	TGCGCCAGCAGCGCCACAGGGAGAAGCGCTGAAGCTTTCTTT
TRBV5-1	few	TRBJ1-4	.	CASSLGDTYAKLFF	TGTGCCAGCAGCTTGGGGGACACCTATGCGAAACTGTTTTTT
TRBV6-1	.	TRBJ1-5	.	CASSEVQDGNQPQHF	TGTGCCAGCAGTGAAGTCCAAGACGGGAATCAGCCCCAGCATTTT
TRBV28	.	TRBJ2-5	TRBD1	CASSAQRRDRRTETQYF	TGTGCCAGCAGTGCCCAACGCCGGGACAGGAGGACCGAGACCCAGTACTTC
TRBV24-1	.	TRBJ2-5	TRBD1	CATSPTTGGQETQYF	TGTGCCACCAGCCCTACCACAGGGGGCCAAGAGACCCAGTACTTC
TRBV11-3	few	TRBJ1-1	.	CASSLVFDTEAFF	TGTGCCAGCAGCTTAGTCTTTGACACTGAAGCTTTCTTT
TRBV30	few	TRBJ2-7	.	CAWSPQSAIRGAQQYF	TGTGCCTGGAGTCCCCAATCTGCGATCCGAGGGGCTCAGCAGTACTTC
TRBV28	many	TRBJ2-7	TRBD1	CASSLLAGGGYEQYF	TGTGCCAGCAGTTTATTGGCAGGGGGTGGGTACGAGCAGTACTTC
TRBV27	few	TRBJ2-2	.	CASSLMEGPRRITGELFF	TGTGCCAGCAGTTTAATGGAGGGGCCTAGGCGGATCACCGGGGAGCTGTTTTTT
TRBV18	few	TRBJ1-1	.	CASSPTEDTEAFF	TGTGCCAGCTCACCGACGGAAGACACTGAAGCTTTCTTT
TRBV5-4	few	TRBJ1-2	.	CASSLVTGSNYGYTF	TGTGCCAGCAGCTTGGTTACAGGATCCAACTATGGCTACACCTTC
TRBV20-1	few	TRBJ1-2	.	CSARVEGLAYGYTF	TGCAGTGCTAGGGTGGAGGGCCTCGCCTATGGCTACACCTTC
TRBV6-2/TRBV6-3	.	TRBJ1-1	.	CASNVIGGVGTEAFF	TGTGCCAGCAATGTAATCGGGGGGGTTGGCACTGAAGCTTTCTTT
TRBV12-3/TRBV12-4	many	TRBJ1-2	.	CASSLPSLNYGYTF	TGTGCCAGCAGTTTACCCTCACTTAACTATGGCTACACCTTC
TRBV12-3/TRBV12-4	.	TRBJ2-4	.	CASSLEGQGGVAKNIQYF	TGTGCCAGCAGTTTAGAGGGTCAGGGGGGAGTGGCCAAAAACATTCAGTACTTC
TRBV15	.	TRBJ1-4	TRBD1	CATSTDRGNEKLFF	TGTGCCACCAGCACGGACAGGGGTAATGAAAAACTGTTTTTT
TRBV6-2/TRBV6-3	few	TRBJ1-1	TRBD1	CASSYTDRAPFAFF	TGTGCCAGCAGTTACACGGACAGGGCCCCCTTTGCTTTCTTT
TRBV27	few	TRBJ1-2	TRBD1	CASSPITGGGDYGYTF	TGTGCCAGCAGTCCGATTACAGGGGGTGGCGACTATGGCTACACCTTC
TRBV6-1	many	TRBJ1-5	.	CASSEEAVNIMPQHF	TGTGCCAGCAGTGAAGAGGCAGTAAATATTATGCCCCAGCATTTT
TRBV20-1	.	TRBJ1-1	.	CSARKTGGTEAFF	TGCAGTGCTAGAAAGACGGGGGGCACTGAAGCTTTCTTT
TRBV10-3	.	TRBJ1-1	.	CATKDAVNTEAFF	TGTGCCACCAAGGACGCCGTGAACACTGAAGCCTTCTTT
TRBV28	many	TRBJ1-2	.	CASSDSPGAAENYGYTF	TGTGCCAGCAGCGATTCTCCCGGGGCAGCGGAAAACTATGGCTACACCTTC
TRBV6-5	.	TRBJ1-2	TRBD1	CASSYSNGQGAGGYTF	TGTGCCAGCAGTTACTCCAACGGACAGGGGGCGGGAGGCTACACCTTC
TRBV5-1	few	TRBJ2-4	.	CASSDLRRVWAKNIQYF	TGCGCCAGCAGCGATTTAAGGCGGGTATGGGCCAAAAACATTCAGTACTTC
TRBV11-2	few	TRBJ1-6	.	CASSLSLENSPLHF	TGTGCCAGCAGCTTAAGCCTGGAAAATTCACCCCTCCACTTT
TRBV6-1	many	TRBJ2-5	TRBD2	CASSGASGPQETQYF	TGTGCCAGCAGTGGGGCTAGCGGCCCTCAAGAGACCCAGTACTTC
TRBV20-1	.	TRBJ2-2	TRBD2	CSVFRLAGDVGTGELFF	TGCAGTGTTTTTCGACTAGCGGGAGATGTCGGCACCGGGGAGCTGTTTTTT
TRBV5-6	.	TRBJ1-1	TRBD1	CASSLAWDRGHGNTEAFF	TGTGCCAGCAGCTTGGCCTGGGACAGGGGGCACGGGAACACTGAAGCTTTCTTT